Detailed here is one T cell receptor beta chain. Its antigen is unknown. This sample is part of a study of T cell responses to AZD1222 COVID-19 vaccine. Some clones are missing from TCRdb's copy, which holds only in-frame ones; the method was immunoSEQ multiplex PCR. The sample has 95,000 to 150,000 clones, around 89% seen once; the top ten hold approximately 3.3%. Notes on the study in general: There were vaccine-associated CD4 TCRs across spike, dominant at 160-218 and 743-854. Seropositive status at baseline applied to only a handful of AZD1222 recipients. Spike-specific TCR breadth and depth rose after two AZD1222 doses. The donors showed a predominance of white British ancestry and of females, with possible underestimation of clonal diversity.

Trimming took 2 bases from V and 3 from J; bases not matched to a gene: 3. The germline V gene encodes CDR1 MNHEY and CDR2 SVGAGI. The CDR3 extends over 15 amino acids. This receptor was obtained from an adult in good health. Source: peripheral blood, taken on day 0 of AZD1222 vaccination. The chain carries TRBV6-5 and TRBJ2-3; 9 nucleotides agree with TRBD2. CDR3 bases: TGTGCCAGCAGTTACCTGGCGGGGGGGACAGATACGCAGTATTTT. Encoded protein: CASSYLAGGTDTQYF.